This T cell receptor beta chain came from a study of cytomegalovirus exposure and HLA in healthy donors. The study's findings and limits: A further, later analysis showed that HLA-associated TCR beta chains (compared with equally common others) were more clonally expanded. Immune exposure data for these donors was limited to CMV serostatus. Published work reported that the classifier diagnosed cytomegalovirus status with high specificity and sensitivity.

PCR was performed using 60 Vbeta and 13 Jbeta primers. Profiling relied on immunoSEQ multiplex PCR, and the TCRdb table lists in-frame clones only, not all of them. In the table there are about 200,000 clones, approximately 70% of which are singletons. Trimming cost V 3 bases and J 3 bases; bases outside gene matches: 7. Per the germline V gene, CDR1 is LGHNA and CDR2 is YSLEER. The CDR3 has 15 amino acids. Concerning this clone itself: The antigen is undetermined.

This sequence joins TRBV4-3 and TRBJ1-1; TRBD1 matches 7 bases. The sample taken for sequencing was PBMCs. This clonotype originated in a man between 40 and 49 years old in good health and CMV-seropositive. CDR3 amino acids: CASSQLGQGDTEAFF. The DNA of the CDR3 is TGCGCCAGCAGCCAGCTAGGGCAGGGGGACACTGAAGCTTTCTTT.